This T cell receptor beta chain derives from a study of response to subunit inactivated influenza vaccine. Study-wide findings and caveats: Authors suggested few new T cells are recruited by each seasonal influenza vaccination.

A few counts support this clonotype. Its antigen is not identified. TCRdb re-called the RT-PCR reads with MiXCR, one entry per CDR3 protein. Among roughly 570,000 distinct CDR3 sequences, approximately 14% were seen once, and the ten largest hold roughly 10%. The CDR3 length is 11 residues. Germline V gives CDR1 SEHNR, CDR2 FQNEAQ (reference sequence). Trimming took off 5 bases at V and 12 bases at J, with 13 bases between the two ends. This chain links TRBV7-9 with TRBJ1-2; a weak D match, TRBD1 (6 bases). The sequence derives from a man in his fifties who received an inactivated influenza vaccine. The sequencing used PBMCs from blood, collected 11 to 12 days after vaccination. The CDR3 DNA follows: TGTGCCAGCAGCCCAGCAGGGGTTGACACCTTC. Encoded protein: CASSPAGVDTF. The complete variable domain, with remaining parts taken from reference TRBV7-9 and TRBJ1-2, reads DTGVSQNPRHKITKRGQNVTFRCDPISEHNRLYWYRQTLGQGPEFLTYFQNEAQLEKSRLLSDRFSAERPKGSFSTLEIQRTEQGDSAMYLCASSPAGVDTFGSGTRLTVV.